Presented here are 2 T cell receptor beta chains from one specimen sequenced in a study of siplizumab effects on memory and regulatory T cells (dated by TCRdb to between 2019 and 2020). The library was generated by the immunoSEQ multiplex PCR assay. Drawn from immuneACCESS, this table holds only the in-frame rearrangements with V and J called that TCRdb kept. Clones are partly lost; checked studies trace under half to an unresolved V gene and leave the rest unexplained. The sample contains approximately 84,000 clones, approximately 95% of them found a single time. The ten largest clonotypes hold less than 20% of the sample. The sequencing sample was made of CD8+ T cells sorted from blood. The origin of the receptors is a human donor in good health.

The chain employs TRBV25-1 and TRBJ1-1; weak D call: TRBD1 (6 bases). CDR3 length: 12 amino acids. CDR1 and CDR2 (germline): MGHDK, SYGVNS. Trimming pared 10 bases from V and 10 bases from J, leaving 19 bases between. The CDR3 protein is CATRAGRGLAFF. The CDR3 DNA follows: TGTGCCACCAGGGCAGGGAGGGGGTTAGCTTTCTTT.

The chain couples TRBV28 to TRBJ2-3; 14 positions agree with TRBD2. V gave up 6 bases and J gave up 0 bases; unmatched junction bases: 8. The CDR3 has 18 residues. The germline V gene encodes CDR1 MDHEN and CDR2 SYDVKM. CDR3 DNA sequence: TGTGCCAGCAGCCTCGGACTAGCGGGGGGAATTAGCACAGATACGCAGTATTTT. Amino acids: CASSLGLAGGISTDTQYF.